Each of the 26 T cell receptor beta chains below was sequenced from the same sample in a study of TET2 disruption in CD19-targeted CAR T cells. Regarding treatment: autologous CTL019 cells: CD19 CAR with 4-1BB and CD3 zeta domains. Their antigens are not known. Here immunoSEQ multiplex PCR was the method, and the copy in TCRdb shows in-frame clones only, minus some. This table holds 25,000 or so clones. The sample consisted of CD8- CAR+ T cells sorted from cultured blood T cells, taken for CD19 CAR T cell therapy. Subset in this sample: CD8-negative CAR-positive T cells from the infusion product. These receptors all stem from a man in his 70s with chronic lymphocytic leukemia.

The CDR3 here is CASSPDQRSSYEQYF. CDR3 bases read: TGTGCCAGCTCACCTGATCAGCGGAGCTCCTACGAG. The chain carries TRBV18 and TRBJ2-7; D perhaps matches TRBD2 (5 bases). The read is 3 residues too short to cover the CDR3 end, so that end is filled in from the germline J gene. The CDR3 is made up of 15 amino acids. CDR1 is KGHSH and CDR2 is LQKENI in the germline V gene. Trimming stripped 3 bases from V and 0 bases from J, with 12 bases between.

Incomplete CDR3 DNA: TGCAGTGCTAGTACGTCGGCGATAGGGCCT. Translation gives CSASTSAIGP. In full, the CDR3 is CSASTSAIGPQYF. The chain joins TRBV20-1 to TRBJ2-4; unclear D gene. The CDR3 end lies 3 residues beyond the end of the read and is filled in from the germline J gene. CDR3 length: 13 amino acids. Germline values: CDR1 DFQATT, CDR2 SNEGSKA (reference sequence).

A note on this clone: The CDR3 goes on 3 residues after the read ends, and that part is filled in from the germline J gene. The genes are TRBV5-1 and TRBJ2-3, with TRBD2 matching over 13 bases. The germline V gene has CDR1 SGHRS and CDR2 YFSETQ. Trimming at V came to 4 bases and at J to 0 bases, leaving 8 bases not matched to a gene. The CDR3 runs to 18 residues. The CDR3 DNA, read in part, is TGCGCCAGCAGCCCCCTCGGACTAGCGGGGGAAAGCACAGATACG. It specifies CASSPLGLAGESTDT. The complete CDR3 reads CASSPLGLAGESTDTQYF.

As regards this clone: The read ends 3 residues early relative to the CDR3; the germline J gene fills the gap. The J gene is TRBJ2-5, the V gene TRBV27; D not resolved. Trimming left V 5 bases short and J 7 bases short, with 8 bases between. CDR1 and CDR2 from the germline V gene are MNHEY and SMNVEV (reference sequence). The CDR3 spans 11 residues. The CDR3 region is CASSQEGTQYF. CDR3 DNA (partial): TGTGCCAGCAGTCAAGAAGGGACC.

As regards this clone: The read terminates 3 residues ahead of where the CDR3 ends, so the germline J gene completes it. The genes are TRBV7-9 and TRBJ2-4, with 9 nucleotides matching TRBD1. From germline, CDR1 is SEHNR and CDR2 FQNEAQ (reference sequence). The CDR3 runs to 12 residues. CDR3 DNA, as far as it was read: TGTGCCAGCAACCGACAGGGGGAGACT. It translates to CASNRQGET. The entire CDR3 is CASNRQGETQYF.

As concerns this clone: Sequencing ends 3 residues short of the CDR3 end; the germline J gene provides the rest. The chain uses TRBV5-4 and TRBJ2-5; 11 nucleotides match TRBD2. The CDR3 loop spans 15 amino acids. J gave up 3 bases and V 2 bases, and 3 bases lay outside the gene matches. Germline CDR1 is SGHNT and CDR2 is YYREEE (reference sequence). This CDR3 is CASSFGSGGEETQYF. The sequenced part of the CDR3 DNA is TGTGCCAGCAGCTTTGGTAGCGGGGGGGAAGAGACC.

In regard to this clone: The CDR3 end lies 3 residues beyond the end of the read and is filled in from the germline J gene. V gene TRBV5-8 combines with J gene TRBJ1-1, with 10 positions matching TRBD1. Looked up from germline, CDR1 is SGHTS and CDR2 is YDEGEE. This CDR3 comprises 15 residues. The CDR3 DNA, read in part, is TGTGCCAGCAGCTTTAGAGGGACAGGGGCCTATGCA. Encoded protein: CASSFRGTGAYA. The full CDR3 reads CASSFRGTGAYAAFF.

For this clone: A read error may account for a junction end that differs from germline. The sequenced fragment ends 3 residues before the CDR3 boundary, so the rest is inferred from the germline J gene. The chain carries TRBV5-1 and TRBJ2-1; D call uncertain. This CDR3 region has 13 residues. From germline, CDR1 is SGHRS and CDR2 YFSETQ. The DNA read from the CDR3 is TGCACCAGCAGCGAACTCACTGATGGTGAG. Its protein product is CTSSELTDGE. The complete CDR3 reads CTSSELTDGEQFF.

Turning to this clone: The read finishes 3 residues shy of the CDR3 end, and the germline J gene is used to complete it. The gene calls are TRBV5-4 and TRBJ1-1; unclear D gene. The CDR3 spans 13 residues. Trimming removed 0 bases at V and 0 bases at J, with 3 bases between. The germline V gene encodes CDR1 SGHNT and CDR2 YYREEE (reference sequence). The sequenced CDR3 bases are TGTGCCAGCAGCTTGGACATGAACACTGAA. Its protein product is CASSLDMNTE. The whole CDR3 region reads CASSLDMNTEAFF. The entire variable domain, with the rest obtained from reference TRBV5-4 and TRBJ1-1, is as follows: ETGVTQSPTHLIKTRGQQVTLRCSSQSGHNTVSWYQQALGQGPQFIFQYYREEENGRGNFPPRFSGLQFPNYSSELNVNALELDDSALYLCASSLDMNTEAFFGQGTRLTVV.

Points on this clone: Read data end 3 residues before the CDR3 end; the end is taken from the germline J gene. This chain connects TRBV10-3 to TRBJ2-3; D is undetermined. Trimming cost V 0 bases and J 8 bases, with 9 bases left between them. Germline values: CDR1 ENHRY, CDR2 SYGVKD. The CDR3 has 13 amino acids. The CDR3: CAISESTAPTQYF. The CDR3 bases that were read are TGTGCCATCAGTGAGTCGACTGCCCCTACG.

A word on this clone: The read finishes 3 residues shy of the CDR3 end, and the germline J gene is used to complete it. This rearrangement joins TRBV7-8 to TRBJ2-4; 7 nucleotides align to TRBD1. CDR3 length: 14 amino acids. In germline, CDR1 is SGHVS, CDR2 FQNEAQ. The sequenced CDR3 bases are TGTGCCAGCAGCTTAGTAGGGGGCCAAGATGGT. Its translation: CASSLVGGQDG. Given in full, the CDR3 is CASSLVGGQDGQYF. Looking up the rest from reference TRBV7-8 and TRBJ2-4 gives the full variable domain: GAGVSQSPRYKVAKRGQDVALRCDPISGHVSLFWYQQALGQGPEFLTYFQNEAQLDKSGLPSDRFFAERPEGSVSTLKIQRTQQEDSAVYLCASSLVGGQDGQYFGAGTRLSVL.

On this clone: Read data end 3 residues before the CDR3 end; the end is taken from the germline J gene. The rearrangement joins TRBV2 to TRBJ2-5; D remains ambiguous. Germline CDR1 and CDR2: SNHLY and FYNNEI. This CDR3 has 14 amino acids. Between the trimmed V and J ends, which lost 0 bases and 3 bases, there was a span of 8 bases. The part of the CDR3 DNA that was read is TGTGCCAGCAGTGAAGCGGGTAGGGAAGAGACC. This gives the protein CASSEAGREET. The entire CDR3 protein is CASSEAGREETQYF.

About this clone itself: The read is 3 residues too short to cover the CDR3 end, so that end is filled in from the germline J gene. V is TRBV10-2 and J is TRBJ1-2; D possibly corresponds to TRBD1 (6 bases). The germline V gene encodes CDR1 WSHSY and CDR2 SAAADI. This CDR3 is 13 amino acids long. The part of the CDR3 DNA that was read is TGCGCCAGCAGGGACAGACTTGGGGGAGGC. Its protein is CASRDRLGGG. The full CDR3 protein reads CASRDRLGGGYTF.

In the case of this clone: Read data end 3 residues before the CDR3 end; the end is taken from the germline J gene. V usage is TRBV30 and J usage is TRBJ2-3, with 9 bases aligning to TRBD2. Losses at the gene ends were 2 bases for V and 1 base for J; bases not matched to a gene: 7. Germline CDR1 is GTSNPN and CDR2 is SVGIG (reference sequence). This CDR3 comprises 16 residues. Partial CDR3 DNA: TGTGCCTGGAGTTTCGGGGCTAGCGGGGGCACAGATACG. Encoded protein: CAWSFGASGGTDT. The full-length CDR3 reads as CAWSFGASGGTDTQYF.

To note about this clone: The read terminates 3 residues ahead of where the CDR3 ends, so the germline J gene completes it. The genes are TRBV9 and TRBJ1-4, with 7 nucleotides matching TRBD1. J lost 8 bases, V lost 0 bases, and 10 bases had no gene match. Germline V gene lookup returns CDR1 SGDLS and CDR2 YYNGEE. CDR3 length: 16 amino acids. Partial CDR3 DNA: TGTGCCAGCAGCGTAGCTCCAGACAGGGTTGGGGAAAAA. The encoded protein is CASSVAPDRVGEK. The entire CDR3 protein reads CASSVAPDRVGEKLFF.

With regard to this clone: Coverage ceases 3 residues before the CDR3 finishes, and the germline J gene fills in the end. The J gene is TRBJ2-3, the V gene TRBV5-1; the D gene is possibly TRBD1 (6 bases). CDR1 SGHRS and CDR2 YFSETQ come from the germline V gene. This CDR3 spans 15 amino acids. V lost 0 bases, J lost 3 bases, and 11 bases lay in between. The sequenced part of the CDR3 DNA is TGCGCCAGCAGCTTGGGGGGGCAGTCGACAGATACG. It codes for CASSLGGQSTDT. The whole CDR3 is CASSLGGQSTDTQYF.

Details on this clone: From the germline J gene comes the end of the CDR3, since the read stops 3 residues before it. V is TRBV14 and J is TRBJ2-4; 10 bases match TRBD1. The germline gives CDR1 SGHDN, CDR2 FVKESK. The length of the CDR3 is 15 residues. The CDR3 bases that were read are TGTGCCAGCAGCTTTCCGACAGGGGGCCGGGAGACT. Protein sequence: CASSFPTGGRET. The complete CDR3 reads CASSFPTGGRETQYF.

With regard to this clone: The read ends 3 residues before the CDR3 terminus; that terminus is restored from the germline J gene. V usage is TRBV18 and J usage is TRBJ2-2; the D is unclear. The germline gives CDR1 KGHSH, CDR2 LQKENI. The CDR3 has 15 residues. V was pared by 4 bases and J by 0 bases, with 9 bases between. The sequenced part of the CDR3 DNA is TGTGCCAGCTCACGAGGCATTGCGAACACCGGGGAG. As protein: CASSRGIANTGE. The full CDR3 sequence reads CASSRGIANTGELFF.

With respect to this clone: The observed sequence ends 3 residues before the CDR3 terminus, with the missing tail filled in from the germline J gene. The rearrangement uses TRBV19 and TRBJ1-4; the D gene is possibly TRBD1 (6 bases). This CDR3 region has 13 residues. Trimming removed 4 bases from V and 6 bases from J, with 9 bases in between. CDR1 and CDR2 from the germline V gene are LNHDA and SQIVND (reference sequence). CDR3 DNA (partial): TGTGCCAGTAGTAACCAGGGGTATGAAAAA. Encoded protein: CASSNQGYEK. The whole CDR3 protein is CASSNQGYEKLFF.

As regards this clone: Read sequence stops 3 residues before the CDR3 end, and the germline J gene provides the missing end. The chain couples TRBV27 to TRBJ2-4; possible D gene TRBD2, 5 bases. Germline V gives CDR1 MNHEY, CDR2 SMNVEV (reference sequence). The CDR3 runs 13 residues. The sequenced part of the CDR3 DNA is TGTGCCAGCAGTCCCGCGGGCAATCAGCCT. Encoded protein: CASSPAGNQP. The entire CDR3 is CASSPAGNQPQYF.

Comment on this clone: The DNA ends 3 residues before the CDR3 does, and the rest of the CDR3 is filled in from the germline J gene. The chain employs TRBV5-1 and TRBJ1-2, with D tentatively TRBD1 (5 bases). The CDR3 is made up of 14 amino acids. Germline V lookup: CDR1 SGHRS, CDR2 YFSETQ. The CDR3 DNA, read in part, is TGCGCCAGCAGCAAAGCGGGGGGGTCCGATGAC. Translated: CASSKAGGSDD. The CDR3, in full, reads CASSKAGGSDDYTF. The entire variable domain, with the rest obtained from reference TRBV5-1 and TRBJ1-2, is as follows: KAGVTQTPRYLIKTRGQQVTLSCSPISGHRSVSWYQQTPGQGLQFLFEYFSETQRNKGNFPGRFSGRQFSNSRSEMNVSTLELGDSALYLCASSKAGGSDDYTFGSGTRLTVV.

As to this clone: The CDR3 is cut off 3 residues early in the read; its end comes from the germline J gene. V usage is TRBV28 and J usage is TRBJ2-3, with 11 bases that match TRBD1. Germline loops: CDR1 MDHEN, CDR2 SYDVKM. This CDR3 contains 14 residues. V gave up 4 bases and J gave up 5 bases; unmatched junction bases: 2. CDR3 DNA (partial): TGTGCCAGCAGTTCAGGGACAGGGGGAGATACG. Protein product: CASSSGTGGDT. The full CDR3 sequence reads CASSSGTGGDTQYF.

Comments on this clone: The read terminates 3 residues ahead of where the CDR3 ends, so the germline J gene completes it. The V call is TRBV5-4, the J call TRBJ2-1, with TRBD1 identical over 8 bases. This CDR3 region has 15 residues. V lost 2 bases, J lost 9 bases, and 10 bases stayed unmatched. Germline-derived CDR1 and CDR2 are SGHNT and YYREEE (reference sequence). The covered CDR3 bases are TGTGCCAGCAGCTTCCAAGGACAGGGAGTAAGTGAG. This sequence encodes CASSFQGQGVSE. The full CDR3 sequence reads CASSFQGQGVSEQFF.

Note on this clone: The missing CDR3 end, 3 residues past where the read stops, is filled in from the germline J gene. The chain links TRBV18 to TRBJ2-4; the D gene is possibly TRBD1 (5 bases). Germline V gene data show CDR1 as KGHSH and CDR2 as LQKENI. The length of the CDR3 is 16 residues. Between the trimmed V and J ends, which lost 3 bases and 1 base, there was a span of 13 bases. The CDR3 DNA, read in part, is TGTGCCAGCTCACCCCAAGGTAACAGGGCCAAAAACATT. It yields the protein CASSPQGNRAKNI. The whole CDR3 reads CASSPQGNRAKNIQYF.

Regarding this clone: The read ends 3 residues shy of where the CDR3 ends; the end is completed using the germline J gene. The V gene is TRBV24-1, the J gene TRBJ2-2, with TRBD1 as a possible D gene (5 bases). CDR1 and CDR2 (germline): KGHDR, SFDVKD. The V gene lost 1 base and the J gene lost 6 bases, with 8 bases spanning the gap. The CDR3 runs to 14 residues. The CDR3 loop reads CATSDLAGPGELFF. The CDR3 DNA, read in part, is TGTGCCACCAGTGATTTAGCAGGGCCCGGGGAG.

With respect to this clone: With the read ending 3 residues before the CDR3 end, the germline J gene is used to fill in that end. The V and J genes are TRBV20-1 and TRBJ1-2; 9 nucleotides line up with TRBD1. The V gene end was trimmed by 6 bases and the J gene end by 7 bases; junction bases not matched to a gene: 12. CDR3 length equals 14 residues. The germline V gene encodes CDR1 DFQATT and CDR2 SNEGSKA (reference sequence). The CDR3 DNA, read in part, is TGCAGTGCAACAAACAGGGGGCGCCTTCCTGGC. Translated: CSATNRGRLPG. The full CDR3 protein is CSATNRGRLPGYTF.